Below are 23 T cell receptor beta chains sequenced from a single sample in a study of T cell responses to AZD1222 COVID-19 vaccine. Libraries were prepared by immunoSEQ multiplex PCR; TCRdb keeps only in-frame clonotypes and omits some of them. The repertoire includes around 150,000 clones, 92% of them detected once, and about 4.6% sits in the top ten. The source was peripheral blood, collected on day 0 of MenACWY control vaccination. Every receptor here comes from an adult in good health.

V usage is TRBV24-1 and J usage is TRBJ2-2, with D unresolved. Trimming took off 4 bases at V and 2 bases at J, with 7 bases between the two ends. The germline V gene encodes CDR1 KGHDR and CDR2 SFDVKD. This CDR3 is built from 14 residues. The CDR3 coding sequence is TGTGCCACCAGTGAGAGGCTCAACACCGGGGAGCTGTTTTTT. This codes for CATSERLNTGELFF.

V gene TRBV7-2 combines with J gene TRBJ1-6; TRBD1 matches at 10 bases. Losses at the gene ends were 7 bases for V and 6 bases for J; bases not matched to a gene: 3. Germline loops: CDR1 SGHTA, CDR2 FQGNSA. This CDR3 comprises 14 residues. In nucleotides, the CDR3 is TGTGCCAGCACCCGGGACAGGGGTAATTCACCCCTCCACTTT. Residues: CASTRDRGNSPLHF.

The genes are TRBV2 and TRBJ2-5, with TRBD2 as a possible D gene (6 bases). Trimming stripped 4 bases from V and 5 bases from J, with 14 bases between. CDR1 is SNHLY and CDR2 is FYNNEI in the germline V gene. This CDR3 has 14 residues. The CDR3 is CASSVPARGETQYF. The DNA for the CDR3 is TGTGCCAGCAGTGTACCCGCCCGGGGGGAGACCCAGTACTTC.

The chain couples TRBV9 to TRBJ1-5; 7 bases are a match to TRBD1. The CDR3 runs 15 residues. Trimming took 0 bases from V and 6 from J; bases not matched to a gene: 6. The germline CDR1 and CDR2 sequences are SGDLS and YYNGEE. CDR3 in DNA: TGTGCCAGCAGCGTAGGAGGGGGCTCGGTTCAGCCCCAGCATTTT. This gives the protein CASSVGGGSVQPQHF.

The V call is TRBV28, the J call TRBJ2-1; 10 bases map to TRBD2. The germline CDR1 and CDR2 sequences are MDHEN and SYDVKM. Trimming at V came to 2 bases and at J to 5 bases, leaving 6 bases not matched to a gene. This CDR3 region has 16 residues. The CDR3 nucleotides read TGTGCCAGCAGTTTACCATCTAGCGGGAGTAACAATGAGCAGTTCTTC. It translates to CASSLPSSGSNNEQFF.

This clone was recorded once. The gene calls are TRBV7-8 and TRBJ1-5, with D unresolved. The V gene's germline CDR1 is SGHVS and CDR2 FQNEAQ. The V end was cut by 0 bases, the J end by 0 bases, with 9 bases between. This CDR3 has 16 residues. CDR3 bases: TGTGCCAGCAGCTTAGCGGCGGTATATAGCAATCAGCCCCAGCATTTT. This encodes CASSLAAVYSNQPQHF.

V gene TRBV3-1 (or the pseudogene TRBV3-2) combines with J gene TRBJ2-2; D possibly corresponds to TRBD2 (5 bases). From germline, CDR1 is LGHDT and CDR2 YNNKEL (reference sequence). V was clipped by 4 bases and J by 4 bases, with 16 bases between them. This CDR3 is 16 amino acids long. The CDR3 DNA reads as TGTGCCAGCAGCCTTAAGCTTGTACGGGGCACCGGGGAGCTGTTTTTT. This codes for CASSLKLVRGTGELFF.

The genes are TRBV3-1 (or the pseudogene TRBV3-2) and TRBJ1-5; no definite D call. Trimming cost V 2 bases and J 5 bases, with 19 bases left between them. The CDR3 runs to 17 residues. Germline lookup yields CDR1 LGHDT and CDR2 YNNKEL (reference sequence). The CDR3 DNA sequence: TGTGCCAGCAGCCAACTTCCACCGGGCTCGACGCATCAGCCCCAGCATTTT. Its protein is CASSQLPPGSTHQPQHF.

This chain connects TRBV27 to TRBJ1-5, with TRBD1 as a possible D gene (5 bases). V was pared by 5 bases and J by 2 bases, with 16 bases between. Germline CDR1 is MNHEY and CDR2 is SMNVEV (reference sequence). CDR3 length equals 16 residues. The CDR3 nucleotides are TGTGCCAGCAGTGGGGGTGGGGGATATGGCAATCAGCCCCAGCATTTT. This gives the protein CASSGGGGYGNQPQHF.

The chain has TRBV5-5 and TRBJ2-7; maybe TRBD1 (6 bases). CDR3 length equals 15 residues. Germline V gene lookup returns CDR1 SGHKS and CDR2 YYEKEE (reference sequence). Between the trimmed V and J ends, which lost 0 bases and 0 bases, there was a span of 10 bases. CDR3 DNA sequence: TGTGCCAGCAGCTTGGATGGGGGCAGCTCCTACGAGCAGTACTTC. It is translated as CASSLDGGSSYEQYF.

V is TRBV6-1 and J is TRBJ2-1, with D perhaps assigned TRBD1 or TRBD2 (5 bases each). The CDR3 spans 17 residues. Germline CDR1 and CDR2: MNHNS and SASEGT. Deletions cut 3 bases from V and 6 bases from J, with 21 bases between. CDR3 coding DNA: TGTGCCAGCAGTGAGCTCACCGGGACCCGGCAGGTCAATGAGCAGTTCTTC. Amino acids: CASSELTGTRQVNEQFF.

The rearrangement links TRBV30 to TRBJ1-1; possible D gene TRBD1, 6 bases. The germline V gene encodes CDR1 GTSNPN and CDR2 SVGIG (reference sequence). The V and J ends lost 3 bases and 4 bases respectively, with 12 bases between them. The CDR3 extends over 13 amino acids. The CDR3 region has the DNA TGTGCCTGGAGGGGGGGGCCGAGCACTGAAGCTTTCTTT. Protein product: CAWRGGPSTEAFF.

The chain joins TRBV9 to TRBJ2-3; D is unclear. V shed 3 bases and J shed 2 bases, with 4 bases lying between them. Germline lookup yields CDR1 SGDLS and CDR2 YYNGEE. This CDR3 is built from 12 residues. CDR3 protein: CASSDPTDTQYF. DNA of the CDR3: TGTGCCAGCAGCGACCCCACAGATACGCAGTATTTT.

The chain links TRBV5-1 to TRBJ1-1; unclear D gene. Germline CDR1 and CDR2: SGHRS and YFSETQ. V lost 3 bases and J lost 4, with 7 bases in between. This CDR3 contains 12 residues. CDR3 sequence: CASSSDGTEAFF. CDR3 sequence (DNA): TGCGCCAGCAGCTCGGATGGCACTGAAGCTTTCTTT.

CDR3 coding DNA: TGTGCCAGCTCAGGGGACAGGGCGAACACTGAAGCTTTCTTT. It is translated as CASSGDRANTEAFF. The chain carries TRBV18 and TRBJ1-1; 9 nucleotides match TRBD1. There are 14 residues in the CDR3. Germline V gene sequence: CDR1 KGHSH, CDR2 LQKENI. The J segment lost 1 base and the V segment lost 5 bases, leaving 2 bases of the junction unmatched.

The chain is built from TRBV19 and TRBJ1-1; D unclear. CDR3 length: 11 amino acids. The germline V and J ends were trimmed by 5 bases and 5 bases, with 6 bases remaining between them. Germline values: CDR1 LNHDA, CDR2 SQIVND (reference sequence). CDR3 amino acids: CASSVFTEAFF. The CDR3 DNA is TGTGCCAGTAGTGTCTTTACTGAAGCTTTCTTT.

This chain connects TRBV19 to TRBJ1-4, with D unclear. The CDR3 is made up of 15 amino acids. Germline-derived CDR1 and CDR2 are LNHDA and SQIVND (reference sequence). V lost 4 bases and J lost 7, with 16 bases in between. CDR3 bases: TGTGCCAGTAGTACAGGAACCGGACCGCTTGAAAAACTGTTTTTT. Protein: CASSTGTGPLEKLFF.

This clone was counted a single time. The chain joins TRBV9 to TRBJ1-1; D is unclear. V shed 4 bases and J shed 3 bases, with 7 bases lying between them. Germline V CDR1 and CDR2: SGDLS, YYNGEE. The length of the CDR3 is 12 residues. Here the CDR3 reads CASSTADTEAFF. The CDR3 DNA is TGTGCCAGCAGCACAGCAGACACTGAAGCTTTCTTT.

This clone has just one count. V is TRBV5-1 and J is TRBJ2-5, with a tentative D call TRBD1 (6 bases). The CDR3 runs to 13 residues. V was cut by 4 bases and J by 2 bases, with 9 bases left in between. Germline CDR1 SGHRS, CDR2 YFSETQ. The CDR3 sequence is CASSLGQQETQYF. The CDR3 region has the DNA TGCGCCAGCAGCCTAGGACAGCAAGAGACCCAGTACTTC.

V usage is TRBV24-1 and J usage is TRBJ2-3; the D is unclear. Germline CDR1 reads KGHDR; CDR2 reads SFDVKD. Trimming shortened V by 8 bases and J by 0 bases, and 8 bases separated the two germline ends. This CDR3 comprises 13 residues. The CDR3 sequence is CATTGPSTDTQYF. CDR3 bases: TGTGCCACCACCGGGCCCAGCACAGATACGCAGTATTTT.

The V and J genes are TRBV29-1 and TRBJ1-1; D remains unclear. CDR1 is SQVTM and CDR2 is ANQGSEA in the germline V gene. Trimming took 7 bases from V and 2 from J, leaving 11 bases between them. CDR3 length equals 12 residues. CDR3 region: CSAQPGNTEAFF. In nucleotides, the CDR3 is TGCAGCGCTCAGCCGGGTAACACTGAAGCTTTCTTT. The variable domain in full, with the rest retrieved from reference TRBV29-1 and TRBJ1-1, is SAVISQKPSRDICQRGTSLTIQCQVDSQVTMMFWYRQQPGQSLTLIATANQGSEATYESGFVIDKFPISRPNLTFSTLTVSNMSPEDSSIYLCSAQPGNTEAFFGQGTRLTVV.

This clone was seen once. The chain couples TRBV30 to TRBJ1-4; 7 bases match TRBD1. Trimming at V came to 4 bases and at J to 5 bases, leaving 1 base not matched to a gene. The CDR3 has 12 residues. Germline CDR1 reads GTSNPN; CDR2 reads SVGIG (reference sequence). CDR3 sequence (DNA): TGTGCCTGGAACAGGGGAAATGAAAAACTGTTTTTT. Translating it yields CAWNRGNEKLFF.

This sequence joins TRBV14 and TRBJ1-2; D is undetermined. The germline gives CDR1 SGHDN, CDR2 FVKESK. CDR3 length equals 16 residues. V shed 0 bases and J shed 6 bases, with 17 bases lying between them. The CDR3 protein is CASSQDLHVAVDGYTF. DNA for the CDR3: TGTGCCAGCAGCCAAGATCTTCACGTGGCCGTTGATGGCTACACCTTC.